This entry lists 32 T cell receptor beta chains sequenced from one sample in a study of cytomegalovirus exposure and HLA in healthy donors. PCR used 60 Vbeta primers and 13 Jbeta primers. Here immunoSEQ multiplex PCR was the method, and the copy in TCRdb shows in-frame clones only, minus some. Of under 150,000 clones listed, roughly a tenth are singletons. Sequencing used PBMCs. The receptors were gathered from a male donor in good health and CMV-seronegative.

The gene calls are TRBV27 and TRBJ2-3; possibly TRBD2 for D (7 bases). Deletions cut 3 bases from V and 10 bases from J, with 14 bases between. Germline V CDR1 and CDR2: MNHEY, SMNVEV (reference sequence). CDR3 length equals 13 residues. Written as DNA, the CDR3 is TGTGCCAGCAGTTTTCGGAGGGAGGGGGCGCAGTATTTT. It codes for CASSFRREGAQYF.

V gene TRBV4-3 combines with J gene TRBJ1-2, with a weak D call TRBD1 (5 bases). The CDR3 is 16 amino acids. The V end was cut by 2 bases, the J end by 8 bases, with 21 bases between. Germline V gives CDR1 LGHNA, CDR2 YSLEER. The CDR3 bases are TGCGCCAGCAGCCAAAGTCCCGCCGGGACTTCTATGGGCTACACCTTC. Translating gives CASSQSPAGTSMGYTF.

This clone was recorded a few times. The rearrangement links TRBV5-1 to TRBJ2-3; weak D call: TRBD1 (6 bases). Trimming stripped 0 bases from V and 2 bases from J, with 10 bases between. The CDR3 is made up of 15 amino acids. CDR1 and CDR2 (germline): SGHRS, YFSETQ. The chain's CDR3 is CASSLVRDTTDTQYF. CDR3 bases: TGCGCCAGCAGCTTGGTTCGGGACACCACAGATACGCAGTATTTT.

The J gene is TRBJ1-2, the V gene TRBV6-5; D unclear. Germline V CDR1 and CDR2: MNHEY, SVGAGI. The V end lost 2 bases, the J end lost 1 base, and 14 bases lay between the germline ends. This CDR3 comprises 16 residues. The CDR3 nucleotides are TGTGCCAGCAGTTACAGGACTGTGGCCCTTAACTATGGCTACACCTTC. Amino acids: CASSYRTVALNYGYTF.

This clone has a handful of counts. The rearrangement joins TRBV18 to TRBJ2-4, with 8 bases fitting TRBD1. This CDR3 has 17 amino acids. The J segment lost 0 bases and the V segment lost 0 bases, leaving 4 bases of the junction unmatched. Germline CDR1 reads KGHSH; CDR2 reads LQKENI. In nucleotides, the CDR3 is TGTGCCAGCTCACCACCGGCACAGGGGGTAGCCAAAAACATTCAGTACTTC. This encodes CASSPPAQGVAKNIQYF. Drawing the rest from reference TRBV18 and TRBJ2-4, the complete variable domain is NAGVMQNPRHLVRRRGQEARLRCSPMKGHSHVYWYRQLPEEGLKFMVYLQKENIIDESGMPKERFSAEFPKEGPSILRIQQVVRGDSAAYFCASSPPAQGVAKNIQYFGAGTRLSVL.

The chain combines TRBV27 with TRBJ2-1, with TRBD2 as a possible D gene (6 bases). From germline, CDR1 is MNHEY and CDR2 SMNVEV (reference sequence). The length of the CDR3 is 14 residues. Deletions cut 8 bases from V and 4 bases from J, with 15 bases between. Here the CDR3 DNA reads TGTGCCAGCGCTCTCCGGGACTCTTACAATGAGCAGTTCTTC. Protein sequence: CASALRDSYNEQFF.

V and J are TRBV19 and TRBJ2-2; 9 bases are shared with TRBD1. V trimming: 4 bases; J trimming: 2 bases; junction bases outside the gene matches: 5. The CDR3 contains 16 residues. Germline assignment: CDR1 LNHDA and CDR2 SQIVND (reference sequence). The CDR3 loop is CASSNGQGTNTGELFF. CDR3 nucleotide sequence: TGTGCCAGTAGTAACGGACAGGGGACCAACACCGGGGAGCTGTTTTTT.

This clone showed up just a few times. V is TRBV6-1 and J is TRBJ1-6; D may be TRBD1 (5 bases). V lost 4 bases, J lost 7 bases, and 11 bases lay in between. This CDR3 region has 14 residues. Germline CDR1 and CDR2: MNHNS and SASEGT. CDR3 region: CASSGWQGNSPLHF. The CDR3 DNA follows: TGTGCCAGCAGTGGCTGGCAGGGAAATTCACCCCTCCACTTT.

In this sample, this clone turned up a few times. The genes are TRBV21-1 and TRBJ2-1; the D call of TRBD2 is as the table states it, not checked on the DNA. TRBV21-1 is listed as a pseudogene. The CDR3 covers 19 residues. CDR3 residues: CASSEMGLAGGPCYNEQFF. In nucleotides, the CDR3 is TGTGCCAGCAGCGAAATGGGACTAGCGGGGGGGCCGTGCTACAATGAGCAGTTCTTC.

This chain joins TRBV4-2 and TRBJ1-4; D might be TRBD1 (5 bases). In germline, CDR1 is LGHNA, CDR2 YNFKEQ. The CDR3 extends over 18 amino acids. The V end was cut by 0 bases, the J end by 8 bases, with 22 bases between. As DNA, the CDR3 is TGTGCCAGCAGCCAAGATTACGGCAGTCGAATTGGGGCGGAAAAACTGTTTTTT. Translation: CASSQDYGSRIGAEKLFF.

The V and J genes are TRBV29-1 and TRBJ1-3; TRBD1 is a possible D gene (6 bases). V lost 1 base to trimming and J lost 2 bases, with 12 bases between them. CDR1 is SQVTM and CDR2 is ANQGSEA in the germline V gene. The CDR3 sequence is 15 residues long. DNA for the CDR3: TGCAGCGTTGAAGCCCTGGGGGGGCCTGGAAACACCATATATTTT. Its translation is CSVEALGGPGNTIYF.

This clone was seen a few times. The gene calls are TRBV28 and TRBJ2-7, with TRBD2 identical over 7 bases. The length of the CDR3 is 14 residues. CDR1 and CDR2 (germline): MDHEN, SYDVKM. With V trimmed by 2 bases and J by 5 bases, 6 bases remained unmatched. CDR3 bases: TGTGCCAGCAGTTTAGAACTAGCGCGCCACGAGCAGTACTTC. Protein sequence: CASSLELARHEQYF. The full variable domain, its missing parts supplied by reference TRBV28 and TRBJ2-7, is DVKVTQSSRYLVKRTGEKVFLECVQDMDHENMFWYRQDPGLGLRLIYFSYDVKMKEKGDIPEGYSVSREKKERFSLILESASTNQTSMYLCASSLELARHEQYFGPGTRLTVT.

The chain joins TRBV5-1 to TRBJ2-2; 11 bases agree with TRBD2. Trimming at V came to 0 bases and at J to 1 base, leaving 2 bases not matched to a gene. The CDR3 totals 17 residues. Germline loops: CDR1 SGHRS, CDR2 YFSETQ. The CDR3 loop is CASSLVGTSGNTGELFF. The CDR3 DNA reads as TGCGCCAGCAGCTTGGTTGGGACTAGCGGGAACACCGGGGAGCTGTTTTTT.

This clone was counted only a few times. This sequence joins TRBV11-2 and TRBJ2-7; TRBD1 aligns across 9 bases. This CDR3 has 14 residues. Germline CDR1 reads SGHAT; CDR2 reads FQNNGV. Trimming removed 4 bases from V and 0 bases from J; junction bases left unmatched: 1. CDR3 nucleotide sequence: TGTGCCAGCAGCTCGGACAGGGGCTCCTACGAGCAGTACTTC. It encodes CASSSDRGSYEQYF. Together with reference TRBV11-2 and TRBJ2-7, the CDR3 gives the full variable domain: EAGVAQSPRYKIIEKRQSVAFWCNPISGHATLYWYQQILGQGPKLLIQFQNNGVVDDSQLPKDRFSAERLKGVDSTLKIQPAKLEDSAVYLCASSSDRGSYEQYFGPGTRLTVT.

This clone has only a few counts. The chain employs TRBV28 and TRBJ1-1; D ambiguous. Trimming took off 2 bases at V and 0 bases at J, with 13 bases between the two ends. This CDR3 region has 16 residues. In germline, CDR1 is MDHEN, CDR2 SYDVKM. The CDR3 protein is CASSLAAATMNTEAFF. In DNA, the CDR3 is TGTGCCAGCAGTTTAGCGGCAGCTACAATGAACACTGAAGCTTTCTTT.

V and J are TRBV25-1 and TRBJ1-6; 8 nucleotides match TRBD1. There are 14 residues in the CDR3. CDR1 MGHDK and CDR2 SYGVNS come from the germline V gene. The V gene end was trimmed by 2 bases and the J gene end by 10 bases; junction bases not matched to a gene: 4. Here the CDR3 reads CASSERQGYSPLHF. As DNA, the CDR3 is TGTGCCAGCAGTGAACGACAGGGGTACTCACCCCTCCACTTT.

This sequence joins TRBV5-1 and TRBJ2-1; TRBD2 matches at 8 bases. Germline loops: CDR1 SGHRS, CDR2 YFSETQ. The V and J ends lost 7 bases and 7 bases, in that order; junction bases with no gene match: 10. The CDR3 runs 14 residues. The CDR3 loop reads CASHPGGGYNEQFF. The CDR3 DNA follows: TGCGCCAGCCACCCGGGAGGGGGTTATAATGAGCAGTTCTTC.

This clone appeared a few times. The chain is built from TRBV6-1 and TRBJ2-5, with a tentative D call TRBD2 (5 bases). This CDR3 is built from 14 residues. With 6 bases removed from V and 5 bases from J, the gap between germline ends came to 16 bases. Looked up from germline, CDR1 is MNHNS and CDR2 is SASEGT. DNA for the CDR3: TGTGCCAGCAGCGGGATTCAACGCGGGGAGACCCAGTACTTC. Translation: CASSGIQRGETQYF.

This sequence joins TRBV19 and TRBJ1-1, with TRBD1 as a possible D gene (5 bases). Between the trimmed V and J ends, which lost 3 bases and 0 bases, there was a span of 5 bases. From germline, CDR1 is LNHDA and CDR2 SQIVND (reference sequence). The CDR3 runs 13 residues. CDR3 sequence (DNA): TGTGCCAGTAGTATGGACATGAACACTGAAGCTTTCTTT. Protein sequence: CASSMDMNTEAFF.

V gene TRBV6-1 combines with J gene TRBJ2-1; 8 nucleotides line up with TRBD1. The J segment lost 3 bases and the V segment lost 1 base, leaving 2 bases of the junction unmatched. Germline V gene data show CDR1 as MNHNS and CDR2 as SASEGT. CDR3 length equals 15 residues. Written as DNA, the CDR3 is TGTGCCAGCAGTGAAGGGGACAGGTACTACAATGAGCAGTTCTTC. Translated, it gives CASSEGDRYYNEQFF.

This sequence joins TRBV30 and TRBJ2-7, with D perhaps matching TRBD1 (5 bases). V shed 3 bases and J shed 0 bases, with 9 bases lying between them. Looked up from germline, CDR1 is GTSNPN and CDR2 is SVGIG (reference sequence). This CDR3 spans 13 amino acids. This CDR3 is CAWRGRSSYEQYF. As DNA, the CDR3 is TGTGCCTGGAGGGGGCGGAGCTCCTACGAGCAGTACTTC.

This clone was seen a handful of times. The genes are TRBV28 and TRBJ1-1; D possibly corresponds to TRBD1 (6 bases). Trimming took 2 bases from V and 0 from J, leaving 7 bases between them. CDR1 and CDR2 (germline): MDHEN, SYDVKM. CDR3 length: 14 residues. In nucleotides, the CDR3 is TGTGCCAGCAGTTTACAGGGGCTGAACACTGAAGCTTTCTTT. Protein sequence: CASSLQGLNTEAFF.

V usage is TRBV28 and J usage is TRBJ2-1, with D possibly matching TRBD2 (6 bases). Germline V gene data show CDR1 as MDHEN and CDR2 as SYDVKM. The CDR3 sequence is 15 residues long. V was cut by 4 bases and J by 8 bases, with 18 bases left in between. The CDR3 nucleotides read TGTGCCAGCAGTTCCCCCAGTCTAGCGACGGATGAGCAGTTCTTC. This gives the protein CASSSPSLATDEQFF. Complete variable domain (other parts from reference TRBV28 and TRBJ2-1): DVKVTQSSRYLVKRTGEKVFLECVQDMDHENMFWYRQDPGLGLRLIYFSYDVKMKEKGDIPEGYSVSREKKERFSLILESASTNQTSMYLCASSSPSLATDEQFFGPGTRLTVL.

This clone has a handful of counts. J is TRBJ2-7 and V is TRBV7-9, with 8 positions matching TRBD1. Germline values: CDR1 SEHNR, CDR2 FQNEAQ (reference sequence). The junction had 13 bases not matched to a gene; V was cut back by 1 base and J by 5 bases. The CDR3 sequence is 17 residues long. CDR3 amino acids: CASSLGPSGGAIDEQYF. In nucleotides, the CDR3 is TGTGCCAGCAGCTTAGGTCCATCAGGGGGCGCGATCGACGAGCAGTACTTC. The whole variable domain, remainder taken from reference TRBV7-9 and TRBJ2-7, is DTGVSQNPRHKITKRGQNVTFRCDPISEHNRLYWYRQTLGQGPEFLTYFQNEAQLEKSRLLSDRFSAERPKGSFSTLEIQRTEQGDSAMYLCASSLGPSGGAIDEQYFGPGTRLTVT.

The J gene is TRBJ1-1, the V gene TRBV28; D may be TRBD1 (5 bases). The CDR3 runs 14 residues. With 7 bases removed from V and 4 bases from J, the gap between germline ends came to 16 bases. Germline CDR1 and CDR2: MDHEN and SYDVKM. CDR3 region: CASTSRQGGTEAFF. CDR3 nucleotide sequence: TGTGCCAGCACCTCCCGGCAGGGTGGCACTGAAGCTTTCTTT.

A word on this clone: Likely a read error: the CDR3 ends without its conserved phenylalanine or tryptophan. No DNA is shown, since the ends of the CDR3 on it are uncertain; the CDR3 is the one TCRdb lists. The chain has TRBV11-3 and TRBJ1-3; the table gives TRBD1 as D, unverified against the DNA. The CDR3 is 8 residues long, counting both termini. Germline-derived CDR1 and CDR2 are SGHNT and YENEEA. This CDR3 reads CASKSSSG.

V and J are TRBV28 and TRBJ2-7, with 11 bases that match TRBD1. CDR3 length: 16 amino acids. J lost 4 bases, V lost 4 bases, and 9 bases had no gene match. CDR1 is MDHEN and CDR2 is SYDVKM in the germline V gene. Here the CDR3 reads CASSSEDRGRWYEQYF. In DNA form, the CDR3 reads TGTGCCAGCAGTTCCGAGGACAGGGGGCGGTGGTACGAGCAGTACTTC.

The chain combines TRBV5-1 with TRBJ2-7, with TRBD2 identical over 9 bases. This CDR3 has 15 amino acids. Germline values: CDR1 SGHRS, CDR2 YFSETQ. V was clipped by 2 bases and J by 3 bases; unmatched bases: 6. CDR3 nucleotide sequence: TGCGCCAGCAGCTTCTTAGCGGGAGAGATCTACGAGCAGTACTTC. Its translation is CASSFLAGEIYEQYF.

The chain has TRBV19 and TRBJ1-3, with unresolved D. Germline CDR1 reads LNHDA; CDR2 reads SQIVND (reference sequence). The CDR3 consists of 19 residues. V gave up 3 bases and J gave up 0 bases, with 21 bases separating them. CDR3 sequence reads: CASSIEVQFEPSSGNTIYF. As DNA, the CDR3 is TGTGCCAGTAGTATCGAGGTCCAGTTCGAGCCGAGCTCTGGAAACACCATATATTTT.

This clone was recorded a few times. V usage is TRBV5-6 and J usage is TRBJ1-1; tentatively, D is TRBD1 (5 bases). The CDR3 covers 12 residues. From germline, CDR1 is SGHDT and CDR2 YYEEEE. Trimming removed 4 bases from V and 10 bases from J, with 14 bases in between. This CDR3 is CASSLGALSAFF. CDR3 nucleotide sequence: TGTGCCAGCAGCCTTGGGGCCCTCTCAGCTTTCTTT.

A few counts support this clone. The V call is TRBV6-1, the J call TRBJ1-4; the match to TRBD1 covers 9 bases. Germline V lookup: CDR1 MNHNS, CDR2 SASEGT. The CDR3 sequence is 16 residues long. With V trimmed by 2 bases and J by 4 bases, 5 bases remained unmatched. CDR3 DNA: TGTGCCAGCAGTGAAACAGGGGGCACTTTTAATGAAAAACTGTTTTTT. Translation: CASSETGGTFNEKLFF.

This chain uses TRBV28 with TRBJ1-3; D is ambiguous. CDR1 and CDR2 (germline): MDHEN, SYDVKM. V lost 3 bases to trimming and J lost 4 bases, with 13 bases between them. The CDR3 spans 15 residues. In DNA, the CDR3 is TGTGCCAGCAGTTTGACTGGAGAATCAGGAAACACCATATATTTT. This translates into CASSLTGESGNTIYF. Filled out from reference TRBV28 and TRBJ1-3, the complete variable domain reads DVKVTQSSRYLVKRTGEKVFLECVQDMDHENMFWYRQDPGLGLRLIYFSYDVKMKEKGDIPEGYSVSREKKERFSLILESASTNQTSMYLCASSLTGESGNTIYFGEGSWLTVV.